This T cell receptor (beta chain) is drawn from a study of blood T cell repertoires in COVID-19. Study overall: PBMCs, B-cell-depleted T cells, or T cells provided the cDNA or gDNA that made up the material.

The germline CDR1 and CDR2 sequences are KGHSH and LQKENI. V dropped 3 bases and J dropped 6 bases, with 15 bases sitting between them. The CDR3 is 14 amino acids. TCRdb keeps only in-frame clones here, not all; method: immunoSEQ multiplex PCR. In the table there are over 200,000 clones, roughly 87% of which are singletons. V is TRBV18 and J is TRBJ2-7, with D perhaps TRBD2 (5 bases). Sequences were obtained from peripheral blood. The TCR was taken from a man aged 40-49 years with active or convalescent COVID-19. The CDR3 coding sequence is TGTGCCAGCTCACCCGGAGGAAGTCGACCCGAGCAGTACTTC. It yields the protein CASSPGGSRPEQYF.